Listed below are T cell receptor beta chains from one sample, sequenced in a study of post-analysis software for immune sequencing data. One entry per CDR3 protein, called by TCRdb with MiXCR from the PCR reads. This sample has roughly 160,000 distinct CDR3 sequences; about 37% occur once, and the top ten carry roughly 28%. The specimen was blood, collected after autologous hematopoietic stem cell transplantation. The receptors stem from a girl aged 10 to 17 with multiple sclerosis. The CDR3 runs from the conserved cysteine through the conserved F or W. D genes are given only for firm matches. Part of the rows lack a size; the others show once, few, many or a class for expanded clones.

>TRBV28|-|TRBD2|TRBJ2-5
CASSSGLGASGYQETQYF
TGCGCCAGCAGTTCGGGACTCGGGGCTAGCGGTTACCAAGAGACCCAGTACTTC
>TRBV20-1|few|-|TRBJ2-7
CSVPGAGLYEQYF
TGCAGTGTCCCCGGGGCAGGGCTCTACGAGCAGTACTTC
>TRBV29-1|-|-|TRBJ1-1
CSAMGGVNTEAFF
TGCAGCGCGATGGGGGGCGTGAACACTGAAGCTTTCTTT
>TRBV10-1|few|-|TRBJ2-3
CASSRDLSTDTQYF
TGCGCCAGCAGCCGGGACCTTAGCACAGATACGCAGTATTTT
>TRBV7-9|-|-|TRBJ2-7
CASSLSGGPTYNEQYF
TGTGCCAGCAGCTTAAGTGGGGGGCCAACCTACAATGAGCAGTACTTC
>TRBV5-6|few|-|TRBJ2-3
CASSTGRSTDTQYF
TGTGCCAGCAGTACCGGACGAAGCACAGATACGCAGTATTTT
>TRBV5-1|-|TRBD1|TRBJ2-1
CASSLPQGAIYNEQFF
TGCGCCAGCAGCCTTCCACAGGGGGCGATATACAATGAGCAGTTCTTC
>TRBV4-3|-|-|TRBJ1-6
CASSQVGTGPWMSDSPLHF
TGCGCCAGTAGCCAAGTTGGGACGGGACCGTGGATGAGTGATTCACCCCTCCACTTT
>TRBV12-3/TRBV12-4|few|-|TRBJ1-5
CASRPSGVSGNQPQHF
TGTGCCAGCAGACCTTCCGGGGTTTCAGGCAATCAGCCCCAGCATTTT
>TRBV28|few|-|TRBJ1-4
CASSPWENPNEKLFF
TGTGCCAGCAGTCCGTGGGAAAACCCTAATGAAAAACTGTTTTTT
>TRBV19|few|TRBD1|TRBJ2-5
CASSRPGTGLWETQYF
TGTGCCAGTAGTCGTCCCGGGACAGGTTTGTGGGAGACCCAGTACTTC
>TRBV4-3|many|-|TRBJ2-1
CASSQVARSLNNEQFF
TGCGCCAGCAGCCAAGTTGCCAGGTCACTAAACAATGAGCAGTTCTTC
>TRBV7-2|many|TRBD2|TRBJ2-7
CASSLGSGRLSYEQYF
TGTGCCAGCAGCTTAGGGAGCGGGAGGTTGTCCTACGAGCAGTACTTC
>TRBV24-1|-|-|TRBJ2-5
CATSDLRDTQETQYF
TGTGCCACCAGTGATCTCCGGGATACCCAAGAGACCCAGTACTTC
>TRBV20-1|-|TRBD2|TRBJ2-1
CSARGLVQGSNEQFF
TGCAGTGCTCGGGGACTAGTGCAAGGGTCCAATGAGCAGTTCTTC
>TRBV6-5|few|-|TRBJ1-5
CASKRGALQPQHF
TGTGCCAGCAAGAGAGGGGCCCTCCAGCCCCAGCATTTT